Sequencing of this TCR beta chain was carried out in a study of T cell changes during pregnancy in multiple sclerosis. The repertoire was sequenced with immunoSEQ multiplex PCR; TCRdb's copy has only in-frame clones and lacks some. The sample has tens of thousands of clones, around nine tenths seen once; the top ten hold approximately 0.35%. Per germline, CDR1 MDHEN and CDR2 SYDVKM. The ends were cut back, 2 bases at V and 7 bases at J, with 8 bases in the middle. The CDR3 length is 12 residues. The clonotype comes from a female donor with multiple sclerosis, enrolled in a pregnancy study. The chain combines TRBV28 with TRBJ1-1, with a weak D call TRBD1 (5 bases). The specimen comprised CD4+ T cells from peripheral blood mononuclear cells, sampled before pregnancy. CDR3 in DNA: TGTGCCAGCAGTTTAAGGGGTCTTGAAGCTTTCTTT. Its protein product is CASSLRGLEAFF.